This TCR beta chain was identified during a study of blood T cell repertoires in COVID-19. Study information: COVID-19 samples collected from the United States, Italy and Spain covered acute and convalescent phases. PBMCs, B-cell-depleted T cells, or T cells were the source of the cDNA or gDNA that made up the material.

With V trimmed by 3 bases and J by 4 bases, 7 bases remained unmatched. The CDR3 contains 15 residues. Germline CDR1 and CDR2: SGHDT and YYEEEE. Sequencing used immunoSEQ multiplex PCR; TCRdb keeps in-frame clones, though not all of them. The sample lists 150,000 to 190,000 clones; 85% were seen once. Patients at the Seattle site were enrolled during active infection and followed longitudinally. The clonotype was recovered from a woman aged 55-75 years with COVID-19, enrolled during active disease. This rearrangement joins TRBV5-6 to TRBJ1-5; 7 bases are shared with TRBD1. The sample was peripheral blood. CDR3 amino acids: CASSSTGMRNQPQHF. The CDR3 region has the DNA TGTGCCAGCAGCTCGACAGGGATGCGAAATCAGCCCCAGCATTTT.